This entry lists 2 T cell receptor beta chains sequenced from one sample in a study of T cell repertoires in cytomegalovirus infection (dated by TCRdb to between 2018 and 2021). The treatment or condition label for this specimen denotes: in vitro stimulation with specific CMV peptide epitopes to enrich CMV-specific T cells. No antigen has been identified for these receptors. The run used an Illumina HiSeq 1500. TCRdb reprocessing: public reads trimmed at Q25 with fastp, clones called with MiXCR, in-frame beta chains kept. Rows with one shared CDR3 protein collapse into an entry with the most common genes and DNA. A total of hundreds of thousands of distinct CDR3 sequences appear in this sample, 31% of them only once. The ten largest clones represent more than 12% of the sample. The input for sequencing was cultured CD8+ T cells from PBMCs, taken from culture after CMV antigen stimulation. The receptors shown here come from a human donor in good health (CMV status not recorded). Some clones in this sample may be carry-over from other donors' samples.

This clonotype has more than one count but fewer than ten. The genes are TRBV6-6 and TRBJ1-1, with D possibly being TRBD1 (5 bases). Per germline, CDR1 MNHNY and CDR2 SVGAGI (reference sequence). The CDR3 covers 12 residues. V was clipped by 7 bases and J by 7 bases, with 13 bases between them. The CDR3 loop is CASTLRTREAFF. CDR3 in DNA: TGTGCCAGCACCCTTCGGACACGTGAAGCTTTCTTT.

This clonotype was recorded many times. The rearrangement links TRBV7-2 to TRBJ2-2, with TRBD2 identical over 8 bases. Looked up from germline, CDR1 is SGHTA and CDR2 is FQGNSA. The J segment lost 2 bases and the V segment lost 2 bases, leaving 10 bases of the junction unmatched. The CDR3 contains 18 residues. CDR3: CASSLWVGAGANTGELFF. DNA of the CDR3: TGTGCCAGCAGCTTATGGGTAGGAGCGGGAGCTAACACCGGGGAGCTGTTTTTT.